Listed here are 24 T cell receptor beta chains from one sample, sequenced in a study of blood T cell repertoires in COVID-19. Measured with immunoSEQ multiplex PCR; TCRdb has only the in-frame clones, and not every one. This table has about 400,000 clones, around 89% appearing once. The source material was peripheral blood. The receptor set was obtained from a woman aged 25 to 39 with acute or convalescent COVID-19.

The gene calls are TRBV7-9 and TRBJ2-1; possibly TRBD2 for D (6 bases). Trimming removed 5 bases at V and 6 bases at J, with 14 bases between. This CDR3 is built from 14 residues. CDR1 and CDR2 from the germline V gene are SEHNR and FQNEAQ (reference sequence). This chain's CDR3 is CASSRGTGFNEQFF. CDR3 sequence (DNA): TGTGCCAGCAGCCGCGGGACTGGCTTCAATGAGCAGTTCTTC.

The rearrangement uses TRBV11-3 and TRBJ2-3, with a weak D call TRBD2 (6 bases). Trimming took 1 base from V and 5 from J, leaving 13 bases between them. The CDR3 extends over 15 amino acids. Looked up from germline, CDR1 is SGHNT and CDR2 is YENEEA. The CDR3 nucleotides read TGTGCCAGCAGCTTAGCCGGGGCCGGGGGAGATACGCAGTATTTT. Its translation is CASSLAGAGGDTQYF.

This chain connects TRBV18 to TRBJ1-1, with 8 bases that match TRBD1. Germline assignment: CDR1 KGHSH and CDR2 LQKENI. With V trimmed by 8 bases and J by 4 bases, 6 bases remained unmatched. The CDR3 is 13 residues long. This CDR3 is CASLQGGSTEAFF. DNA for the CDR3: TGTGCCAGCCTACAGGGGGGGAGCACTGAAGCTTTCTTT.

The chain recombines TRBV4-1 with TRBJ1-6; D is possibly TRBD1 (6 bases). The CDR3 length is 19 residues. Trimming took 0 bases from V and 10 from J, leaving 25 bases between them. Germline CDR1 MGHRA, CDR2 YSYEKL. CDR3 amino acids: CASSQEGLGGAGVGSPLHF. CDR3 sequence (DNA): TGCGCCAGCAGCCAAGAAGGCCTGGGGGGGGCAGGCGTTGGGTCACCCCTCCACTTT.

The V and J genes are TRBV24-1 and TRBJ2-5; 7 bases agree with TRBD1. V gave up 3 bases and J gave up 2 bases; unmatched junction bases: 2. This CDR3 region has 14 residues. CDR1 is KGHDR and CDR2 is SFDVKD in the germline V gene. The CDR3 nucleotides are TGTGCCACCAGTGATCCGACAGGGCAAGAGACCCAGTACTTC. It specifies CATSDPTGQETQYF.

The CDR3 spells CASSLSSANYGYTF. The CDR3 DNA sequence: TGTGCCAGCAGCTTGTCGAGTGCTAACTATGGCTACACCTTC. This chain uses TRBV5-4 with TRBJ1-2; no reliable D call. The V end was cut by 1 base, the J end by 0 bases, with 7 bases between. Germline V gene data show CDR1 as SGHNT and CDR2 as YYREEE (reference sequence). The CDR3 runs 14 residues.

The sample holds one count of this clone. V and J are TRBV5-6 and TRBJ1-1; D uncertain. CDR3 length: 13 amino acids. Germline values: CDR1 SGHDT, CDR2 YYEEEE. Trimming stripped 3 bases from V and 7 bases from J, with 13 bases between. CDR3 sequence (DNA): TGTGCCAGCAGCTCCCGGTACCAATATGAAGCTTTCTTT. Translation: CASSSRYQYEAFF. The full variable domain, its missing parts supplied by reference TRBV5-6 and TRBJ1-1, is DAGVTQSPTHLIKTRGQQVTLRCSPKSGHDTVSWYQQALGQGPQFIFQYYEEEERQRGNFPDRFSGHQFPNYSSELNVNALLLGDSALYLCASSSRYQYEAFFGQGTRLTVV.

The chain is built from TRBV5-1 and TRBJ1-1; 7 bases match TRBD1. Germline V gives CDR1 SGHRS, CDR2 YFSETQ. V dropped 0 bases and J dropped 1; count of bases not matched to a gene: 3. The CDR3 spans 15 residues. The CDR3 DNA follows: TGCGCCAGCAGCTTGGTGTACAGGGGGAACACTGAAGCTTTCTTT. Its protein product is CASSLVYRGNTEAFF.

This chain links TRBV7-3 with TRBJ2-3; 9 bases match TRBD1. Germline V gives CDR1 SGHTA, CDR2 FQGTGA. V shed 5 bases and J 3 bases; nucleotides not matched to a gene: 9. This CDR3 contains 16 residues. CDR3 residues: CASSTMTGGSTDTQYF. The CDR3 nucleotides read TGTGCCAGCAGCACCATGACAGGGGGAAGTACAGATACGCAGTATTTT.

V is TRBV2 and J is TRBJ2-1; D possibly corresponds to TRBD1 (5 bases). The V and J ends lost 3 bases and 14 bases respectively, with 11 bases between them. Germline values: CDR1 SNHLY, CDR2 FYNNEI. The CDR3 loop spans 11 amino acids. DNA of the CDR3: TGTGCCAGCAGTGATGATGGGGCGGAGTTCTTC. As protein: CASSDDGAEFF.

The rearrangement joins TRBV3-1 (or the pseudogene TRBV3-2) to TRBJ2-1; TRBD1 matches at 7 bases. Germline assignment: CDR1 LGHDT and CDR2 YNNKEL (reference sequence). This CDR3 has 16 amino acids. The V and J ends lost 1 base and 14 bases, in that order; junction bases with no gene match: 17. The DNA of the CDR3 is TGTGCCAGCAGCCAAGGCTCCTTTACGAGGACAGGATGGGAGTTCTTC. This encodes CASSQGSFTRTGWEFF.

The rearrangement links TRBV27 to TRBJ1-2, with 9 bases aligning to TRBD1. The germline V gene has CDR1 MNHEY and CDR2 SMNVEV (reference sequence). The CDR3 extends over 14 amino acids. V trimming: 7 bases; J trimming: 5 bases; junction bases outside the gene matches: 8. In nucleotides, the CDR3 is TGTGCCAGCAAGCCCGGCGGACAGGGGTATGGCTACACCTTC. It specifies CASKPGGQGYGYTF.

This clone was counted ten times or more. Different DNA sequences within this sample yield the same CDR3. The chain couples TRBV5-1 to TRBJ1-3; D gene ambiguous. Germline V gives CDR1 SGHRS, CDR2 YFSETQ. V was cut by 0 bases and J by 0 bases, with 7 bases left in between. This CDR3 contains 15 residues. The CDR3 nucleotides are TGCGCCAGCAGCTTGGGTTCTAGCTCTGGAAACACCATATATTTT. It encodes CASSLGSSSGNTIYF.

The J gene is TRBJ1-4, the V gene TRBV5-1; 9 nucleotides align to TRBD1. Germline V gives CDR1 SGHRS, CDR2 YFSETQ. The CDR3 loop spans 15 amino acids. V shed 2 bases and J 7 bases; nucleotides not matched to a gene: 6. CDR3 coding DNA: TGCGCCAGCAGCTTACAGGGGGCAGTTGGTGAAAAACTGTTTTTT. Amino acid sequence: CASSLQGAVGEKLFF.

This chain connects TRBV13 to TRBJ2-3, with 8 bases fitting TRBD2. CDR3 length equals 16 residues. The V gene's germline CDR1 is PRHDT and CDR2 FYEKMQ (reference sequence). Trimming cost V 5 bases and J 1 base; bases outside gene matches: 8. This CDR3 is CASSAGTRRGTDTQYF. The CDR3 DNA follows: TGTGCCAGCAGCGCTGGGACTAGACGAGGCACAGATACGCAGTATTTT. The variable domain in full, with the rest retrieved from reference TRBV13 and TRBJ2-3, is AAGVIQSPRHLIKEKRETATLKCYPIPRHDTVYWYQQGPGQDPQFLISFYEKMQSDKGSIPDRFSAQQFSDYHSELNMSSLELGDSALYFCASSAGTRRGTDTQYFGPGTRLTVL.

V and J are TRBV19 and TRBJ1-6; tentatively, D is TRBD1 (6 bases). The CDR3 spans 15 residues. Trimming shortened V by 7 bases and J by 0 bases, and 10 bases separated the two germline ends. Looked up from germline, CDR1 is LNHDA and CDR2 is SQIVND (reference sequence). The CDR3 loop is CASNDRSSYNSPLHF. The DNA of the CDR3 is TGTGCCAGTAACGACAGGAGCTCCTATAATTCACCCCTCCACTTT.

The rearrangement joins TRBV6-5 to TRBJ1-2, with 8 bases matching TRBD1. Germline V gene lookup returns CDR1 MNHEY and CDR2 SVGAGI. The CDR3 is 14 amino acids. With 8 bases clipped from V and 4 bases from J, the junction kept 9 bases outside the gene matches. The CDR3 nucleotides read TGTGCCAGCTACGCAGGGGGCTTGTCCTATGGCTACACCTTC. This sequence encodes CASYAGGLSYGYTF.

The chain combines TRBV5-4 with TRBJ1-2; a possible D gene is TRBD1 (6 bases). V lost 4 bases, J lost 5 bases, and 9 bases lay in between. The length of the CDR3 is 12 residues. Germline CDR1 SGHNT, CDR2 YYREEE (reference sequence). The CDR3 region is CASSTGQYGYTF. CDR3 DNA: TGTGCCAGCAGCACAGGACAGTATGGCTACACCTTC.

V is TRBV30 and J is TRBJ2-1; 11 nucleotides agree with TRBD2. The CDR3 has 15 residues. Germline CDR1 reads GTSNPN; CDR2 reads SVGIG (reference sequence). V lost 2 bases to trimming and J lost 0 bases; unmatched junction nucleotides: 0. CDR3: CAWSTSGSSYNEQFF. In DNA form, the CDR3 reads TGTGCCTGGAGTACTAGCGGGAGCTCCTACAATGAGCAGTTCTTC.

Comment on this clone: This same CDR3 is encoded by further DNA sequences in the sample. The chain uses TRBV5-6 and TRBJ2-7, with D possibly TRBD1 on 6 matching bases. CDR3 size: 14 residues. Germline assignment: CDR1 SGHDT and CDR2 YYEEEE. V lost 3 bases, J lost 1 base, and 11 bases lay in between. In DNA form, the CDR3 reads TGTGCCAGCAGCTGGGGCACAGGGTCCTACGAGCAGTACTTC. Translated, it gives CASSWGTGSYEQYF.

V and J are TRBV7-2 and TRBJ2-1, with D possibly being TRBD1 (7 bases). Germline-derived CDR1 and CDR2 are SGHTA and FQGNSA. The CDR3 is 15 amino acids. Trimming cost V 5 bases and J 7 bases, with 18 bases left between them. The DNA of the CDR3 is TGTGCCAGCAGCCGGACCTCAGGGGGAGGAAATGAGCAGTTCTTC. As protein: CASSRTSGGGNEQFF.

The V gene is TRBV7-3, the J gene TRBJ2-5, with 7 bases fitting TRBD2. The CDR3 has 15 amino acids. V shed 5 bases and J 5 bases; nucleotides not matched to a gene: 11. CDR1 is SGHTA, CDR2 FQGTGA, per germline. CDR3 loop: CASSPIGGGRETQYF. CDR3 DNA: TGTGCCAGCAGCCCGATCGGCGGGGGTAGGGAGACCCAGTACTTC.

The chain is built from TRBV10-1 and TRBJ1-5, with no clear D. The V gene's germline CDR1 is WNHNN and CDR2 SYGVQD (reference sequence). CDR3 length: 13 residues. The V and J ends lost 8 bases and 5 bases respectively, with 13 bases between them. CDR3 DNA: TGCGCCAGCCCTAGACCAGCGTATCAGCCCCAGCATTTT. This translates into CASPRPAYQPQHF.

The CDR3 nucleotides are TGTGCCAGCAGCCCGAGGCCGGATTATGGGCAGGGGCTACACGAGCAGTACTTC. Amino acid sequence: CASSPRPDYGQGLHEQYF. The J gene is TRBJ2-7, the V gene TRBV9, with TRBD1 as a possible D gene (6 bases). Per germline, CDR1 SGDLS and CDR2 YYNGEE. V was trimmed by 4 bases and J by 5 bases, leaving 28 bases between them. CDR3 length: 18 residues.